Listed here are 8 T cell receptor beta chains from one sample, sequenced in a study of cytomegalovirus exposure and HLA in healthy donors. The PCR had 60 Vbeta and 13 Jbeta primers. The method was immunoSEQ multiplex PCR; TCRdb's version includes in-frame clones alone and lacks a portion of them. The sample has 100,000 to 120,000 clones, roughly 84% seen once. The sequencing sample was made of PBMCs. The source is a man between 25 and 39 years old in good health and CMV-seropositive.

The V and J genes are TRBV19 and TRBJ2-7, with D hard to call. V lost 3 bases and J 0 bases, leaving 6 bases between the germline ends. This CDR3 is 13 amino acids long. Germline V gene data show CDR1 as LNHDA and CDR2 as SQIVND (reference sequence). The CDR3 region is CASSMGNSYEQYF. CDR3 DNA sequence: TGTGCCAGTAGTATGGGCAACTCCTACGAGCAGTACTTC. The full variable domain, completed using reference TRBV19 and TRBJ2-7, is DGGITQSPKYLFRKEGQNVTLSCEQNLNHDAMYWYRQDPGQGLRLIYYSQIVNDFQKGDIAEGYSVSREKKESFPLTVTSAQKNPTAFYLCASSMGNSYEQYFGPGTRLTVT.

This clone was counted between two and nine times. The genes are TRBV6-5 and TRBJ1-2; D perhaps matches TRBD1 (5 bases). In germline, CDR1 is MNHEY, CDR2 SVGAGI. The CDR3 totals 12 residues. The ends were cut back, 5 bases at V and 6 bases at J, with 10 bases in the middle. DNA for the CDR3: TGTGCCAGCAGTGAGGTAGGGGATGGCTACACCTTC. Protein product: CASSEVGDGYTF.

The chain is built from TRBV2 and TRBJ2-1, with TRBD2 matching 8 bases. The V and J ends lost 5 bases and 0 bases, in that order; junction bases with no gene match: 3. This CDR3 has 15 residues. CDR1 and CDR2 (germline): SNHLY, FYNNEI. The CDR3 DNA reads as TGTGCCAGCAGTTTCAGCGGGGGCTCCTACAATGAGCAGTTCTTC. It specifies CASSFSGGSYNEQFF. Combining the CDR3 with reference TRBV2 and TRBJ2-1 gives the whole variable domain EPEVTQTPSHQVTQMGQEVILRCVPISNHLYFYWYRQILGQKVEFLVSFYNNEISEKSEIFDDQFSVERPDGSNFTLKIRSTKLEDSAMYFCASSFSGGSYNEQFFGPGTRLTVL.

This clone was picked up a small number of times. CDR3 amino acids: CASSSDRAYSNQPQHF. The CDR3 DNA follows: TGTGCCAGCAGCTCAGACAGGGCTTATAGCAATCAGCCCCAGCATTTT. The chain combines TRBV5-4 with TRBJ1-5; TRBD1 agrees at 7 bases. Germline V gene data show CDR1 as SGHNT and CDR2 as YYREEE (reference sequence). J lost 0 bases, V lost 3 bases, and 6 bases had no gene match. This CDR3 contains 16 residues.

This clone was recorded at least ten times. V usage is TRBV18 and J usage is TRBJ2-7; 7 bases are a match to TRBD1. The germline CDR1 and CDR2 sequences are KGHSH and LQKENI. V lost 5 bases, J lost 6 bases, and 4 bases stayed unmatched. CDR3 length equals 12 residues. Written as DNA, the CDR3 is TGTGCCAGCTCAGCACAGGGGTCCGAGCAGTACTTC. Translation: CASSAQGSEQYF.

The chain's CDR3 is CASSQAPDRVGGANVLTF. Here the CDR3 DNA reads TGCGCCAGCAGCCAGGCCCCCGACAGGGTGGGTGGGGCCAACGTCCTGACTTTC. V is TRBV4-1 and J is TRBJ2-6; 7 positions match TRBD1. V dropped 3 bases and J dropped 3; count of bases not matched to a gene: 11. CDR3 length: 18 residues. Germline V gives CDR1 MGHRA, CDR2 YSYEKL.

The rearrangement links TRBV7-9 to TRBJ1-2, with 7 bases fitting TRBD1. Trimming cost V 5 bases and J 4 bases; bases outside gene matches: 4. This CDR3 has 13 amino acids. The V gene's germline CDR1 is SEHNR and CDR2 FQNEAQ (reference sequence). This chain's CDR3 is CASSLDRFYGYTF. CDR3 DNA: TGTGCCAGCAGCCTGGACAGGTTCTATGGCTACACCTTC.

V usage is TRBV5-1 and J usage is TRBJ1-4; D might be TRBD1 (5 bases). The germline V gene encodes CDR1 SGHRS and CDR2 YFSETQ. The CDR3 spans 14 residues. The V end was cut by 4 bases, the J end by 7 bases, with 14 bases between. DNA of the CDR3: TGCGCCAGCAGCACCGGGCGGGGCGGTGAAAAACTGTTTTTT. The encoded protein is CASSTGRGGEKLFF.